Listed below are T cell receptor beta chains from one sample, sequenced in a study of technical replicates of blood from a few donors. Sequencing used immunoSEQ multiplex PCR; TCRdb keeps in-frame clones, though not all of them. Of tens of thousands of clones detected, 94% appear once; the ten largest clones hold approximately 0.22%. The sequenced sample consisted of T cells isolated from PBMCs. The receptors derive from a human donor in good health. Both conserved end residues are part of each CDR3. A D gene is named only where the DNA matches it firmly.

TRBV28,TRBJ1-1,TRBD1,CASNTGTAMNTEAFF
TRBV9,TRBJ2-1,NA,CASSPKGAYNEQFF
TRBV10-3,TRBJ1-1,TRBD1,CAIRTGGATEAFF
TRBV28,TRBJ2-2,TRBD2,CASRVGLAGVAGELFF
TRBV7-3,TRBJ1-1,TRBD1,CASSLSVRGETEAFF
TRBV5-1,TRBJ1-2,NA,CASSDFGGGEDYGYTF
TRBV5-1,TRBJ1-4,NA,CASSLEPHSNEKLFF
TRBV20-1,TRBJ1-2,NA,CSATGAYGYTF
TRBV6-6,TRBJ1-5,TRBD1,CASSRDRVSNQPQHF
TRBV5-6,TRBJ2-1,NA,CASSFANNEQFF
TRBV5-4,TRBJ1-6,TRBD1,CASSRQGENSPLHF
TRBV28,TRBJ1-4,NA,CASSLGRVYEKLFF
TRBV28,TRBJ2-2,NA,CASSLFSGVGRKDTGELFF
TRBV7-9,TRBJ2-5,TRBD2,CASSLGREGTQYF
TRBV10-1,TRBJ1-1,TRBD1,CASQPTGYTEAFF
TRBV5-4,TRBJ2-2,TRBD1,CASSRKGQVNTGELFF
TRBV14,TRBJ1-1,TRBD1,CASSQGIQGALNTEAFF
TRBV18,TRBJ2-5,TRBD2,CASSPRLAGAVETQYF
TRBV6-5,TRBJ1-1,TRBD1,CASSPTGGIRAFF
TRBV15,TRBJ2-6,TRBD1,CATSRDLGQGTGANVLTF
TRBV7-3,TRBJ2-2,NA,CASSLTSGDTRPNTGELFF
TRBV28,TRBJ2-7,TRBD2,CASSSPAGGIYEQYF
TRBV9,TRBJ1-3,NA,CASSVVEGGETGNTIYF
TRBV6-5,TRBJ2-3,NA,CASSYGGLTDTQYF
TRBV5-6,TRBJ1-1,TRBD1,CASSFSWDRERTEAFF
TRBV12-5,TRBJ2-1,TRBD1,CASGTGSHYNEQFF
TRBV6-5,TRBJ2-6,NA,CASSYSDRANVLTF
TRBV9,TRBJ1-2,NA,CASSVEGGLMGYTF
TRBV7-9,TRBJ1-2,NA,CASRLERNYGYTF
TRBV5-6,TRBJ1-5,NA,CASSLRWANQPQHF
TRBV5-6,TRBJ1-1,NA,CASSLGGSTEAFF
TRBV28,TRBJ2-2,NA,CASSLLGPTGGELFF
TRBV28,TRBJ1-4,TRBD1,CASRLGTGFYGKLFF
TRBV7-9,TRBJ2-5,NA,CASSLARRPQYF
TRBV10-3,TRBJ2-1,NA,CAVTPLGGMSSFSVF
TRBV7-9,TRBJ2-7,NA,CASSPIESEQYF
TRBV6-5,TRBJ2-1,TRBD2,CASSYFLADTYNEQFF
TRBV5-1,TRBJ2-1,TRBD2,CASSPASGRYNEQFF
TRBV18,TRBJ1-3,TRBD1,CASSPDRGGNTIYF
TRBV7-9,TRBJ2-2,NA,CASSLASGIGELFF
TRBV7-6,TRBJ2-1,NA,CASSSRRGGNEQFF
TRBV5-1,TRBJ2-7,TRBD1,CASSLDRGHFTYEQYF
TRBV7-9,TRBJ2-3,TRBD2,CASSLSGGSADTQYF
TRBV11-1,TRBJ1-2,NA,CASSPGANYGYTF
TRBV7-9,TRBJ1-2,NA,CASSFLPGYTF
TRBV5-1,TRBJ2-1,NA,CASSLVGRGNPPIDEQFF
TRBV9,TRBJ2-1,TRBD2,CASSNSGSSSYNEQFF
TRBV29-1,TRBJ2-3,NA,CSVGPASGTDTQYF
TRBV7-2,TRBJ1-1,NA,CASSWYLNTEAFF
TRBV9,TRBJ2-3,TRBD1,CASSVQGQGFTDTQYF
TRBV28,TRBJ1-4,TRBD1,CASSPQGVGEKLFF
TRBV7-9,TRBJ2-2,NA,CASTYRETGELFF
TRBV9,TRBJ2-7,TRBD2,CASSVGDPAGGYEQYF